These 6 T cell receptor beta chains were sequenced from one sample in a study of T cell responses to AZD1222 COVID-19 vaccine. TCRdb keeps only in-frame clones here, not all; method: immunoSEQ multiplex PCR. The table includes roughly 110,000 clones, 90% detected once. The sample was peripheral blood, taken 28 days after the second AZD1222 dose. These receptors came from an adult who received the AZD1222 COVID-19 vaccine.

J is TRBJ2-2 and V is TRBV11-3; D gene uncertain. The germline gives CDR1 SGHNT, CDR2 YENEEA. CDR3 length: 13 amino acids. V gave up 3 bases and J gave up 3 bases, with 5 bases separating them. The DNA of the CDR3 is TGTGCCAGCAGCTTCCGATACACCGGGGAGCTGTTTTTT. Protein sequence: CASSFRYTGELFF.

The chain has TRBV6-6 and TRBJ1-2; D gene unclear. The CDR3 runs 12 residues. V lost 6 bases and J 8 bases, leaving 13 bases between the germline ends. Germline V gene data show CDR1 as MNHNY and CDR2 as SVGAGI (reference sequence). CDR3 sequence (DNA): TGTGCCAGCAGCGCGACCGGCAGGGGCTACACCTTC. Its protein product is CASSATGRGYTF.

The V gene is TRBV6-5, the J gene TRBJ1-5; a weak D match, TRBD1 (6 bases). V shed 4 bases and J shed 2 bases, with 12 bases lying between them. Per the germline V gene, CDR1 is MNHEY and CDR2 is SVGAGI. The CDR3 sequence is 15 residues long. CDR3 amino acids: CASSSRQARNQPQHF. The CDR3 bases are TGTGCCAGCAGTTCCCGACAGGCCCGCAATCAGCCCCAGCATTTT.

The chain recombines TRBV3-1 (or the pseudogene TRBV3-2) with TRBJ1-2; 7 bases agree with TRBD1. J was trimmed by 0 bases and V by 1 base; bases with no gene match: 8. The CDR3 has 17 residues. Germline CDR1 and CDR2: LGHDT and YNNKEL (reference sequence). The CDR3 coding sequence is TGTGCCAGCAGCCAAGTCCACCCGGGACAGCCTAACTATGGCTACACCTTC. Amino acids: CASSQVHPGQPNYGYTF.

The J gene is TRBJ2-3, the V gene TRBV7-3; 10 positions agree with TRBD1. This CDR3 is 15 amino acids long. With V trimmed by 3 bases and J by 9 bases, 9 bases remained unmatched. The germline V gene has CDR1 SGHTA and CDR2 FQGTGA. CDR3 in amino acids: CASSFGTGDVGTQYF. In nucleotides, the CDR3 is TGTGCCAGCAGCTTCGGGACAGGGGACGTGGGCACGCAGTATTTT.

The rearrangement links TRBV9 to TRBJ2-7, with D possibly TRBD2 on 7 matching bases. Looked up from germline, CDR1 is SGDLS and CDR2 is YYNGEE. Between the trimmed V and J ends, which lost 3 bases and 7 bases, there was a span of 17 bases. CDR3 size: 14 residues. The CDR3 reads CASSGLGGANEQYF. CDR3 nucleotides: TGTGCCAGCAGCGGCCTTGGGGGGGCTAATGAGCAGTACTTC. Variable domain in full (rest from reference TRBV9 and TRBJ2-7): DSGVTQTPKHLITATGQRVTLRCSPRSGDLSVYWYQQSLDQGLQFLIQYYNGEERAKGNILERFSAQQFPDLHSELNLSSLELGDSALYFCASSGLGGANEQYFGPGTRLTVT.